This entry lists 3 T cell receptor beta chains sequenced from one sample in a study of T cells in Graves' hyperthyroidism and ophthalmopathy. TCR beta CDR3 regions were amplified from RNA transcripts. The study used the HTBI primer set for a first-round RT-PCR of the TCR CDR3. TCRdb reprocessed the multiplex PCR reads with MiXCR, giving one entry per CDR3 protein. The sample shows about 380,000 distinct CDR3 sequences, approximately 12% of them seen only once. The sample was blood. These TCRs come from a young man with Graves' hyperthyroidism that later progressed to Graves' ophthalmopathy.

In this sample, this clonotype turned up a few times. The chain joins TRBV5-1 to TRBJ2-6, with D tentatively TRBD1 (5 bases). The V end lost 2 bases, the J end lost 0 bases, and 12 bases lay between the germline ends. The CDR3 sequence is 17 residues long. CDR1 is SGHRS and CDR2 is YFSETQ in the germline V gene. The CDR3 reads CASSLGQGLSGANVLTF. CDR3 bases: TGCGCCAGCAGCTTAGGCCAGGGTCTCTCTGGGGCCAACGTCCTGACTTTC.

At least ten counts were recorded for this clonotype. This chain connects TRBV7-8 to TRBJ2-3; D possibly corresponds to TRBD1 (7 bases). The CDR3 sequence is 16 residues long. CDR1 and CDR2 from the germline V gene are SGHVS and FQNEAQ. The V gene lost 5 bases and the J gene lost 4 bases, with 19 bases spanning the gap. CDR3 protein: CASSPGGGGMADTQYF. As DNA, the CDR3 is TGTGCCAGCAGCCCAGGCGGAGGGGGCATGGCAGATACGCAGTATTTT.

This clonotype was seen repeatedly, ten times or more. The V call is TRBV4-1, the J call TRBJ1-1; D is ambiguous. V was shortened by 5 bases and J by 6 bases, with 16 bases between the two germline ends. The CDR3 has 14 residues. CDR1 is MGHRA and CDR2 is YSYEKL in the germline V gene. CDR3 sequence: CASSTRTPRAEAFF. The CDR3 DNA sequence: TGCGCCAGCAGCACCCGGACCCCGAGGGCTGAAGCTTTCTTT.